The T cell receptor beta chain under discussion was sequenced for a study of CD8+CD57+ T cells in acquired aplastic anemia. About the study: Sorted cells (CD4+ and CD8+) yielded DNA amounts that averaged around 3.1 ug. There were 10 million or so reads, on average, for CD4+ cells from healthy donors. Study-level points and caveats: Patients and controls were found to share 25 to 35 CD8+ CDR3 sequences. No significant difference in CD8+ Simpson's diversity was found between patients and controls.

The template for TCR beta VDJ and CDR3 sequence profiling was genomic DNA. A single record per CDR3 protein comes from TCRdb applying MiXCR to the reads. The sample has some 220,000 distinct CDR3 sequences; 30% to 40% are singletons. Points on this clonotype: Its antigen remains unidentified.

The specimen was sorted CD4+, CD8+, or CD8+CD57+ T cells (not recorded which) from PBMCs. This receptor was obtained from a human donor in good health, serving as a control.

CDR3: CASRPTSGGETQYF. CDR3 nucleotides: TGTGCCAGCAGACCGACTAGCGGGGGGGAGACCCAGTACTTC. The chain links TRBV2 to TRBJ2-5; 13 bases align to TRBD2. Germline V gene data show CDR1 as SNHLY and CDR2 as FYNNEI. CDR3 length: 14 residues. Unmatched junction bases numbered 3, after V lost 6 bases and J lost 5 bases. Based on the CDR3 plus reference TRBV2 and TRBJ2-5, the full variable domain is EPEVTQTPSHQVTQMGQEVILRCVPISNHLYFYWYRQILGQKVEFLVSFYNNEISEKSEIFDDQFSVERPDGSNFTLKIRSTKLEDSAMYFCASRPTSGGETQYFGPGTRLLVL.